This TCR beta chain was sequenced during a study of blood T cell repertoires in COVID-19. Study as a whole: Acute-phase and convalescent COVID-19 samples originated in the United States, Italy and Spain. The analysed material was cDNA or gDNA that came from T cells, B-cell-depleted T cells, or PBMCs.

Between the trimmed V and J ends, which lost 2 bases and 1 base, there was a span of 14 bases. Per the germline V gene, CDR1 is LNHDA and CDR2 is SQIVND (reference sequence). The CDR3 is 16 residues long. As processed by the authors: The authors estimated nucleated cell counts from reference gene primer amplification. Produced via immunoSEQ multiplex PCR; TCRdb's table is partial and in-frame only. V and J calls and clone size follow that table, whereas D and trimming were derived from the DNA. This sample has about 100,000 clones; roughly 85% occur once, and the top ten carry 3.5% to 4.5%. V usage is TRBV19 and J usage is TRBJ1-2; D is unclear. Material for sequencing was peripheral blood. This sequence originates from a man in his 60s with acute or convalescent COVID-19. The CDR3 here is CASSIYRVEGNYGYTF. CDR3 coding DNA: TGTGCCAGTAGTATATATCGGGTTGAGGGTAACTATGGCTACACCTTC.